This TCR beta chain appears in the sequencing data of a study of cytomegalovirus exposure and HLA in healthy donors. With regard to this clone: The antigen remains undetermined.

V dropped 2 bases and J dropped 8 bases, with 12 bases sitting between them. The CDR3 length is 13 residues. The V gene's germline CDR1 is MNHEY and CDR2 SVGAGI. Notes on the study in general: CMV serostatus was the sole immune exposure information available.

With 60 Vbeta and 13 Jbeta primers, the PCR was carried out. Only in-frame clones appear in the TCRdb table, and some are missing; sequencing was by immunoSEQ multiplex PCR. Recorded for this sample: about 200,000 clones. The sample comprised PBMCs. The chain joins TRBV6-5 to TRBJ1-2; a possible D gene is TRBD1 (5 bases). The source is a girl aged 2 to 10 in good health and CMV-seropositive. DNA of the CDR3: TGTGCCAGCAGTTACGCAATCCAGGGCGGCTACACCTTC. Translated, it gives CASSYAIQGGYTF.